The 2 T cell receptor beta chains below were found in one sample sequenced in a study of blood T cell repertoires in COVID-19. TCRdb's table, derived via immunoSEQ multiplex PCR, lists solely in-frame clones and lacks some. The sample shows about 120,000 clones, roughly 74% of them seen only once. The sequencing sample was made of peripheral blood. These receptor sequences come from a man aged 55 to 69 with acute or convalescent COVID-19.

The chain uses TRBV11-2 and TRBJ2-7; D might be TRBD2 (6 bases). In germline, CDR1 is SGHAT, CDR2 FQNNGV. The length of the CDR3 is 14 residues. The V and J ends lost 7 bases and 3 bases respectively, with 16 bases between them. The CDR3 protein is CASNPTSYGYEQYF. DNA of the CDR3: TGTGCCAGCAACCCAACTAGCTACGGCTACGAGCAGTACTTC.

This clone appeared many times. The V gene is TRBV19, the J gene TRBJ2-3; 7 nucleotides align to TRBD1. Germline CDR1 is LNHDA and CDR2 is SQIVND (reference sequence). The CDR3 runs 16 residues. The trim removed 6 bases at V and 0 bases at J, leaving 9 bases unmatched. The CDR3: CASRRFRDRSTDTQYF. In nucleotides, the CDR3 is TGTGCCAGTAGGAGATTTCGGGACAGAAGCACAGATACGCAGTATTTT. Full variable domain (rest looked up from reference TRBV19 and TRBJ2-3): DGGITQSPKYLFRKEGQNVTLSCEQNLNHDAMYWYRQDPGQGLRLIYYSQIVNDFQKGDIAEGYSVSREKKESFPLTVTSAQKNPTAFYLCASRRFRDRSTDTQYFGPGTRLTVL.